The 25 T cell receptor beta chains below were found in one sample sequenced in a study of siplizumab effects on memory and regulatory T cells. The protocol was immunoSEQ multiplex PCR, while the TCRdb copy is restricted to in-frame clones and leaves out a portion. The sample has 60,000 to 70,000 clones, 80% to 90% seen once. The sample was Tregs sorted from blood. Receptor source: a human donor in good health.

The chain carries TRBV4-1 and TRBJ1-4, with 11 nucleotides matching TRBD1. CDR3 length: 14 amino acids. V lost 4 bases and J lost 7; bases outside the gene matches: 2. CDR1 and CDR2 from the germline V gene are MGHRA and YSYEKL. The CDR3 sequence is CASSPGTGGEKLFF. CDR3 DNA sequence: TGCGCCAGCAGCCCCGGGACAGGGGGTGAAAAACTGTTTTTT.

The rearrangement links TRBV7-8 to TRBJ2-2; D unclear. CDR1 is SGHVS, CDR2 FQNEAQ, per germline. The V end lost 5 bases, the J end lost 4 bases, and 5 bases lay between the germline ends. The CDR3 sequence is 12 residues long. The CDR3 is CASSHVTGELFF. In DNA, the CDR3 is TGTGCCAGCAGCCACGTCACCGGGGAGCTGTTTTTT.

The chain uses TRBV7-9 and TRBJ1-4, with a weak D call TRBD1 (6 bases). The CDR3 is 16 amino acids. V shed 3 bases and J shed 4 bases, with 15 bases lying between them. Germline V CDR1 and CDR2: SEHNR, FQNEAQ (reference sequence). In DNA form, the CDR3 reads TGTGCCAGCAGCTTTTCTACAGGGAGGGTTAATGAAAAACTGTTTTTT. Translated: CASSFSTGRVNEKLFF.

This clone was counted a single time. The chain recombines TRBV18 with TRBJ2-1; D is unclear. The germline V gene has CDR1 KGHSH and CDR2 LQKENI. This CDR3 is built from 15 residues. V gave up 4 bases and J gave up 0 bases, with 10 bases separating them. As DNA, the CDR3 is TGTGCCAGCTCACAAGGGATTAGCTCCTACAATGAGCAGTTCTTC. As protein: CASSQGISSYNEQFF.

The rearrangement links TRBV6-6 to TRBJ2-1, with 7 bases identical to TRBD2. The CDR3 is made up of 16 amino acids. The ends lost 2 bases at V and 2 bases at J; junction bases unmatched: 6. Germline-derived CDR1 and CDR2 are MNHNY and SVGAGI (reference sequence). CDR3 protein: CASSYRGGSPYNEQFF. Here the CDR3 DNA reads TGTGCCAGCAGTTACCGTGGCGGGAGTCCCTACAATGAGCAGTTCTTC.

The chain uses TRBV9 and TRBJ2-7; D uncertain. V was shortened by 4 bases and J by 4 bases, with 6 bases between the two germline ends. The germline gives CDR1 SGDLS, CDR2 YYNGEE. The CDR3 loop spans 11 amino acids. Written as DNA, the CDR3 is TGTGCCAGCAGCCCAGAATACGAGCAGTACTTC. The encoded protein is CASSPEYEQYF.

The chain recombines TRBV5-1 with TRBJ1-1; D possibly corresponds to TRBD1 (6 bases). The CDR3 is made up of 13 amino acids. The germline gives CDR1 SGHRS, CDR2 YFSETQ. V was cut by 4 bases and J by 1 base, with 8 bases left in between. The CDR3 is CASSRTANTEAFF. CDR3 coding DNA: TGCGCCAGCAGCCGGACAGCGAACACTGAAGCTTTCTTT.

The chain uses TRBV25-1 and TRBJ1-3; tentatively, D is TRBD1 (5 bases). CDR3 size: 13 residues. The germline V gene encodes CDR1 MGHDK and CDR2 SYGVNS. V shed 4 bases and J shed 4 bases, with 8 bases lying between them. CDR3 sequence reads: CASSGGVGNTIYF. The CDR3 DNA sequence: TGTGCCAGCAGTGGGGGGGTCGGAAACACCATATATTTT.

The CDR3 DNA reads TGTGCCAGCAGGCCCAGGGGGCGATCCAACTATGGCTACACCTTC. Encoded protein: CASRPRGRSNYGYTF. J is TRBJ1-2 and V is TRBV6-5; TRBD1 agrees at 8 bases. This CDR3 region has 15 residues. The V gene end was trimmed by 6 bases and the J gene end by 2 bases; junction bases not matched to a gene: 8. Germline CDR1 reads MNHEY; CDR2 reads SVGAGI.

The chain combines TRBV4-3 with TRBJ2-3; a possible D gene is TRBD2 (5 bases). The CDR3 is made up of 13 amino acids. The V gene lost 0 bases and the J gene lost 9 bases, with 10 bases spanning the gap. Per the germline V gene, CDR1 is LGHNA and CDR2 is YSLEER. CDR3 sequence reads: CASSQEFGGTQYF. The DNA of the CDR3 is TGCGCCAGCAGCCAAGAGTTTGGAGGAACGCAGTATTTT.

The CDR3 loop reads CASSLVRQGGYTF. DNA for the CDR3: TGTGCCAGCAGCTTAGTCAGACAGGGTGGCTACACCTTC. The chain uses TRBV7-8 and TRBJ1-2; 7 bases match TRBD1. The germline V gene encodes CDR1 SGHVS and CDR2 FQNEAQ. The V segment lost 1 base and the J segment 7 bases; nucleotides outside the gene matches: 3. The CDR3 covers 13 residues.

CDR3 DNA sequence: TGTGCCAGCAGTTCCTCGGGACAGGGGAGTCCGCGGTACTTC. Amino acid sequence: CASSSSGQGSPRYF. The chain uses TRBV6-5 and TRBJ2-7; 10 bases map to TRBD1. Germline CDR1 is MNHEY and CDR2 is SVGAGI. With 4 bases clipped from V and 12 bases from J, the junction kept 12 bases outside the gene matches. The CDR3 runs to 14 residues.

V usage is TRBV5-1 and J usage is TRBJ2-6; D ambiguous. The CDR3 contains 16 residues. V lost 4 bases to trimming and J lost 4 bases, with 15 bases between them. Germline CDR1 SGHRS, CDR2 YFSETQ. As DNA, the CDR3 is TGCGCCAGCAGCCCTCAGACATTCTCCGGGGCCAACGTCCTGACTTTC. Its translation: CASSPQTFSGANVLTF.

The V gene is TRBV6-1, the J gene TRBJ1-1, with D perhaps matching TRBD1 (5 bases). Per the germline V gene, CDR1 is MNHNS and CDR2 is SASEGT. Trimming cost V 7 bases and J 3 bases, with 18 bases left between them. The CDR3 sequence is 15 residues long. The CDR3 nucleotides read TGTGCCAGCACCCCAATGTCCTCCAGGGACACTGAAGCTTTCTTT. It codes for CASTPMSSRDTEAFF.

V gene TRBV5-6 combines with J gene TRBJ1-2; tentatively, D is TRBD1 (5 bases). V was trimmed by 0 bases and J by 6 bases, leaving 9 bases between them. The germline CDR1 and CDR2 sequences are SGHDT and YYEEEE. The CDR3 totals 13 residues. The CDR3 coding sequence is TGTGCCAGCAGCTTGGCAGGGAATAATGGCTACACCTTC. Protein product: CASSLAGNNGYTF.

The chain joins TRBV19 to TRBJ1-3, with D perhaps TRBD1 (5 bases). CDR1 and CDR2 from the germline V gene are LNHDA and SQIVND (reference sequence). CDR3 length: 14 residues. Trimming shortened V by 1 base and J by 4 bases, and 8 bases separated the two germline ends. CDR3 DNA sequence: TGTGCCAGTAGTATAGCCAGGGTCGGAAACACCATATATTTT. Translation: CASSIARVGNTIYF.

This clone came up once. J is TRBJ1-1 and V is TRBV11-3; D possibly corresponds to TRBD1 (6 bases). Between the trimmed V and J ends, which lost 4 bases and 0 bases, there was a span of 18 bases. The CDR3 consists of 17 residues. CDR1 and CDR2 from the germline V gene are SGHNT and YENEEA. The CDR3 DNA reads TGTGCCAGCAGCTCCCAGTTTGGGGGGCTCATGAACACTGAAGCTTTCTTT. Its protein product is CASSSQFGGLMNTEAFF.

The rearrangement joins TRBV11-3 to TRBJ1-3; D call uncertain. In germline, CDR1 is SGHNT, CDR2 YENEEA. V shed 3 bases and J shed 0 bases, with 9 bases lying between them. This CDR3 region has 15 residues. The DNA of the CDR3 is TGTGCCAGCAGCTTGGAAGCCTACTCTGGAAACACCATATATTTT. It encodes CASSLEAYSGNTIYF. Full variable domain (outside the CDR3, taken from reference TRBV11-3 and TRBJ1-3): EAGVVQSPRYKIIEKKQPVAFWCNPISGHNTLYWYLQNLGQGPELLIRYENEEAVDDSQLPKDRFSAERLKGVDSTLKIQPAELGDSAVYLCASSLEAYSGNTIYFGEGSWLTVV.

The CDR3 DNA is TGTGCCATCAGCCCCAGGGCTCTAGAGACGAACGAGCAGTACTTC. It is translated as CAISPRALETNEQYF. V and J are TRBV10-3 and TRBJ2-7; perhaps TRBD1 as D (5 bases). V lost 6 bases to trimming and J lost 5 bases, with 20 bases between them. The CDR3 spans 15 residues. Germline lookup yields CDR1 ENHRY and CDR2 SYGVKD.

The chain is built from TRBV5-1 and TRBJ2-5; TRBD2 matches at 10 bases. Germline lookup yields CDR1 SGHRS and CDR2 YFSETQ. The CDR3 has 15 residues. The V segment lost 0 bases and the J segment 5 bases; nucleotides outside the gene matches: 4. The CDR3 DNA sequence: TGCGCCAGCAGCTTGGTAGCGGGAGGTCATGAGACCCAGTACTTC. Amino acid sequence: CASSLVAGGHETQYF.

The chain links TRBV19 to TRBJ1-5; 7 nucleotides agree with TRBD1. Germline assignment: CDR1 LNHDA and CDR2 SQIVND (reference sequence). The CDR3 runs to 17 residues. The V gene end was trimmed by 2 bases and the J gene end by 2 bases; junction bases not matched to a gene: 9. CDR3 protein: CASSISRGDLGNQPQHF. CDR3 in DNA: TGTGCCAGTAGTATAAGCAGGGGGGATTTAGGCAATCAGCCCCAGCATTTT.

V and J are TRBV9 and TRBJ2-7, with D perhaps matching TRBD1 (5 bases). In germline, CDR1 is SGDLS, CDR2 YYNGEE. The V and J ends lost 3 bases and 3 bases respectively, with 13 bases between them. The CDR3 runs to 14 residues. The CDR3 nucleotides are TGTGCCAGCAGCGCGGACACACACAGCTACGAGCAGTACTTC. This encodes CASSADTHSYEQYF.

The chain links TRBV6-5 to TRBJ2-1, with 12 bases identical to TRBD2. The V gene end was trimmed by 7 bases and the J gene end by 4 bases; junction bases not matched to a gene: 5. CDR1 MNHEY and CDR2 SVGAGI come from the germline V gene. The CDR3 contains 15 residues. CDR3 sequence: CASKRLAGVYNEQFF. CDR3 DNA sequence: TGTGCCAGCAAACGACTAGCGGGAGTTTACAATGAGCAGTTCTTC.

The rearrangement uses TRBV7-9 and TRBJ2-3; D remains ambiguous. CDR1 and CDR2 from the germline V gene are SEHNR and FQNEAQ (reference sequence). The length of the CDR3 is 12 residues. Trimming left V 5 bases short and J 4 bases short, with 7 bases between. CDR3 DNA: TGTGCCAGCAGCCTTCGGGCAGATACGCAGTATTTT. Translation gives CASSLRADTQYF.

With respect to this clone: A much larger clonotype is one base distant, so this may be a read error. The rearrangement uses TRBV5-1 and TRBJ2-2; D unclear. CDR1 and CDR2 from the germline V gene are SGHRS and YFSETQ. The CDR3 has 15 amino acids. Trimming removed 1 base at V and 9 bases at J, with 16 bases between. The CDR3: CASSLITAGTRELFF. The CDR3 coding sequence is TGCGCCAGCAGCTTGATTACCGCAGGTACGAGGGAGCTGTTTTTT.